This TCR beta chain is from a study of T cell repertoires in cytomegalovirus infection. TCRdb re-called the reads with MiXCR, one entry per CDR3 protein. The sample lists about 250,000 distinct CDR3 sequences; roughly an eighth were seen once. This CDR3 contains 15 residues. Per germline, CDR1 MNHEY and CDR2 SVGEGT. The V end lost 2 bases, the J end lost 7 bases, and 18 bases lay between the germline ends. This clonotype was observed at least ten times. The receptor was isolated from a human donor in good health (CMV status not recorded). Some clones in this sample may be carry-over from other donors' samples. Sequencing was carried out using PBMCs. The chain recombines TRBV6-2 or TRBV6-3 with TRBJ2-7; no firm D call. In DNA form, the CDR3 reads TGTGCCAGCAGTTACACGGACGGATTTCTACGGGAGCAGTACTTC. It encodes CASSYTDGFLREQYF.